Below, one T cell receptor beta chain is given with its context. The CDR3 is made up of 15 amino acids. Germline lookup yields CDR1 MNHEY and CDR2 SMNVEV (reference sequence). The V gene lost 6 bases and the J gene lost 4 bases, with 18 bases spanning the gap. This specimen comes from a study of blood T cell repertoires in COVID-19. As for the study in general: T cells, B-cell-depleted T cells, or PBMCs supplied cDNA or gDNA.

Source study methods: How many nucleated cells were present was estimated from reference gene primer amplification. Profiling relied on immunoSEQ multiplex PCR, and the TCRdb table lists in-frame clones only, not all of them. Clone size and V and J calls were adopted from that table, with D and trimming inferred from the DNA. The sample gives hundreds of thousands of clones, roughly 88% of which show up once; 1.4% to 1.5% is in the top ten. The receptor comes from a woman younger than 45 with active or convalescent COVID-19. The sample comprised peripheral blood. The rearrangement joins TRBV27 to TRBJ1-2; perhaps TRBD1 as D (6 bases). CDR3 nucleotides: TGTGCCAGCAGCTTCTCCGTACAGGGTGTCTATGGCTACACCTTC. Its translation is CASSFSVQGVYGYTF.